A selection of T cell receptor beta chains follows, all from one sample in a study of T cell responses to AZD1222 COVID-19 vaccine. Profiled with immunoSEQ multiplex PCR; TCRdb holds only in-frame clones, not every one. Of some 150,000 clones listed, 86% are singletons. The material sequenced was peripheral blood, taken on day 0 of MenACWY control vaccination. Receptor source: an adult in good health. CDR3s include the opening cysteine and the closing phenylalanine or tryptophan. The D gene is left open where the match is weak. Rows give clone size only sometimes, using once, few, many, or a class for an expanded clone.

CASSPQRDNQPQHF	TGTGCCAGCAGCCCCCAAAGGGACAATCAGCCCCAGCATTTT	TRBV27	TRBJ1-5	.	.
CASSGELNTEAFF	TGTGCCAGCAGTGGAGAACTGAACACTGAAGCTTTCTTT	TRBV6-2/TRBV6-3	TRBJ1-1	.	.
CASLSEDPRDRNSPLHF	TGTGCCAGCCTTTCCGAGGACCCCCGGGACAGAAATTCACCCCTCCACTTT	TRBV28	TRBJ1-6	TRBD1	few
CASSLVAGDYEQYF	TGTGCCAGCAGCTTAGTGGCCGGTGACTACGAGCAGTACTTC	TRBV7-6	TRBJ2-7	.	.
CASSPLFEAFF	TGTGCCAGCAGCCCTCTCTTTGAAGCTTTCTTT	TRBV7-2	TRBJ1-1	.	.
CASSLSFGELFF	TGTGCCAGCAGCCTTAGCTTCGGGGAGCTGTTTTTT	TRBV7-9	TRBJ2-2	.	.
CASSKEGKGPDTQYF	TGTGCCAGCAGCAAAGAGGGAAAGGGGCCAGATACGCAGTATTTT	TRBV21-1	TRBJ2-3	.	.
CASNSDWFLRADTQYF	TGCGCCAGCAACTCGGACTGGTTCCTTCGGGCAGATACGCAGTATTTT	TRBV5-1	TRBJ2-3	.	once
CASSLRQNTGELFF	TGCGCCAGCAGCTTGCGACAGAACACCGGGGAGCTGTTTTTT	TRBV5-1	TRBJ2-2	.	few
CASSHGPTAAQSSGNTIYF	TGTGCCAGCAGCCATGGGCCGACAGCGGCCCAGAGCTCTGGAAACACCATATATTTT	TRBV5-4	TRBJ1-3	.	once
CASSGGYGYTF	TGTGCCAGCAGTGGTGGGTACGGCTACACCTTC	TRBV27	TRBJ1-2	.	.
CASSGSGGRGDEQYF	TGTGCCAGCAGCGGGTCGGGCGGGAGAGGAGACGAGCAGTACTTC	TRBV9	TRBJ2-7	TRBD2	many
CASSLAPEETQYF	TGTGCCAGCAGCTTAGCGCCGGAAGAGACCCAGTACTTC	TRBV7-2	TRBJ2-5	.	.
CASSSRTGSFLANTEAFF	TGTGCCAGCAGCTCCCGTACAGGGAGTTTTTTGGCGAACACTGAAGCTTTCTTT	TRBV11-2	TRBJ1-1	.	.
CASSFAGQQLAETQYF	TGTGCCAGCAGTTTTGCCGGACAACAGTTAGCGGAGACCCAGTACTTC	TRBV28	TRBJ2-5	.	.
CASSSPLAGGGSYEQYF	TGTGCCAGCAGCTCACCCTTAGCGGGAGGTGGTTCCTACGAGCAGTACTTC	TRBV5-4	TRBJ2-7	TRBD2	.
CSVDQAPHGYTF	TGCAGCGTTGACCAGGCTCCTCATGGCTACACCTTC	TRBV29-1	TRBJ1-2	.	.
CASSSPRGAYEQYF	TGTGCCAGCAGCTCTCCCCGGGGCGCCTACGAGCAGTACTTC	TRBV11-2	TRBJ2-7	.	.
CASSLEPGTTF	TGTGCCAGCAGCTTGGAACCGGGGACCACCTTC	TRBV13	TRBJ1-2	.	.
CASSPSRGYQETQYF	TGTGCCAGCAGCCCCAGCCGCGGGTACCAAGAGACCCAGTACTTC	TRBV9	TRBJ2-5	.	.
CATSGPAGERGYTF	TGTGCCACCAGTGGGCCCGCAGGGGAAAGAGGCTACACCTTC	TRBV24-1	TRBJ1-2	.	.
CASSQEDAHRGPYEQYF	TGCGCCAGCAGCCAAGAAGACGCCCACCGGGGGCCGTACGAGCAGTACTTC	TRBV4-3	TRBJ2-7	.	.
CASSPRQGETEAFF	TGTGCCAGCTCACCACGGCAGGGTGAAACTGAAGCTTTCTTT	TRBV18	TRBJ1-1	.	.
CASVKGGAGNTEAFF	TGTGCCAGCGTCAAGGGGGGGGCAGGGAACACTGAAGCTTTCTTT	TRBV14	TRBJ1-1	.	.
CASRRDPGYNEQFF	TGTGCCAGCCGAAGGGATCCAGGGTACAATGAGCAGTTCTTC	TRBV6-5	TRBJ2-1	.	.
CASSAANTGELFF	TGTGCCAGCAGCGCGGCGAACACCGGGGAGCTGTTTTTT	TRBV7-8	TRBJ2-2	.	.
CASTRDSLGRVNTEAFF	TGTGCCAGCACCCGGGATTCATTGGGTAGAGTGAACACTGAAGCTTTCTTT	TRBV2	TRBJ1-1	.	.
CASSQGNTEAFF	TGTGCCAGCAGCCAGGGGAACACTGAAGCTTTCTTT	TRBV3-1/TRBV3-2	TRBJ1-1	.	once
CASSSGLAGGVNEQFF	TGTGCCAGCAGTTCCGGACTAGCGGGAGGCGTCAATGAGCAGTTCTTC	TRBV27	TRBJ2-1	TRBD2	.
CASSPQTNTEAFF	TGTGCCAGCTCACCACAAACGAACACTGAAGCTTTCTTT	TRBV18	TRBJ1-1	.	.
CASSYSGGLNTEAFF	TGTGCCAGCAGTTACTCAGGAGGCTTGAACACTGAAGCTTTCTTT	TRBV6-5	TRBJ1-1	.	.
CARGKETQYF	TGTGCCAGGGGGAAAGAGACCCAGTACTTC	TRBV7-3	TRBJ2-5	.	.
CATSDGLSSNYGYTF	TGTGCCACCAGTGACGGGTTAAGCTCTAACTATGGCTACACCTTC	TRBV24-1	TRBJ1-2	.	.
CASSLAGTGAYEQYF	TGTGCCAGCAGCCTAGCCGGGACAGGGGCCTACGAGCAGTACTTC	TRBV5-4	TRBJ2-7	TRBD1	once
CASSQFPETYEQYF	TGCGCCAGCAGCCAGTTTCCAGAGACCTACGAGCAGTACTTC	TRBV4-1	TRBJ2-7	.	.
CASSQGVAGRNEQFF	TGTGCCAGCAGCCAGGGGGTAGCGGGTCGAAATGAGCAGTTCTTC	TRBV3-1/TRBV3-2	TRBJ2-1	TRBD2	.
CASSLDGTGAYEQYF	TGTGCCAGCAGCTTAGACGGGACAGGTGCCTACGAGCAGTACTTC	TRBV5-4	TRBJ2-7	TRBD1	.
CASSESTGFDGYTF	TGTGCCAGCAGCGAGAGCACAGGATTCGATGGCTACACCTTC	TRBV7-9	TRBJ1-2	.	.
CASSLPGSTGELFF	TGTGCCAGCAGTTTACCAGGGTCCACCGGGGAGCTGTTTTTT	TRBV27	TRBJ2-2	.	.
CASDPGQYSNQPQHF	TGTGCCAGCGACCCGGGACAGTATAGCAATCAGCCCCAGCATTTT	TRBV7-2	TRBJ1-5	TRBD1	few
CASRDRGGNEQFF	TGTGCCAGCAGGGATCGCGGCGGGAATGAGCAGTTCTTC	TRBV11-3	TRBJ2-1	.	.
CASSVALGPGNTIYF	TGTGCCAGCAGCGTAGCATTAGGCCCTGGAAACACCATATATTTT	TRBV9	TRBJ1-3	.	.
CASSYLGQGATDTQYF	TGTGCCAGCAGTTACCTCGGGCAGGGGGCGACGGATACGCAGTATTTT	TRBV6-5	TRBJ2-3	TRBD1	.
CVRSSGTSGGGYIQYF	TGTGTCAGAAGCTCCGGGACTAGCGGGGGGGGCTACATTCAGTACTTC	TRBV7-5	TRBJ2-4	.	.
CATQMVAKTQYF	TGTGCCACCCAGATGGTAGCGAAGACCCAGTACTTC	TRBV2	TRBJ2-5	.	.
CASSQDLRNTGELFF	TGCGCCAGCAGCCAAGACCTCAGGAACACCGGGGAGCTGTTTTTT	TRBV4-3	TRBJ2-2	.	.
CATSSVGSNQPQHF	TGTGCCACCAGTTCGGTGGGGAGCAATCAGCCCCAGCATTTT	TRBV24-1	TRBJ1-5	.	.
CASSPQGDYGYTF	TGTGCCAGCTCACCACAGGGGGACTATGGCTACACCTTC	TRBV18	TRBJ1-2	.	.
CASSWRDSNQPQHF	TGTGCCAGCAGCTGGCGGGATAGCAATCAGCCCCAGCATTTT	TRBV5-6	TRBJ1-5	.	.
CASSLVESIYEQYF	TGTGCCAGCAGCTTAGTTGAGTCCATTTACGAGCAGTACTTC	TRBV7-2	TRBJ2-7	.	once
CASSGGASAEQFF	TGTGCCAGCAGCGGGGGGGCTAGTGCTGAGCAGTTCTTC	TRBV5-4	TRBJ2-1	.	.